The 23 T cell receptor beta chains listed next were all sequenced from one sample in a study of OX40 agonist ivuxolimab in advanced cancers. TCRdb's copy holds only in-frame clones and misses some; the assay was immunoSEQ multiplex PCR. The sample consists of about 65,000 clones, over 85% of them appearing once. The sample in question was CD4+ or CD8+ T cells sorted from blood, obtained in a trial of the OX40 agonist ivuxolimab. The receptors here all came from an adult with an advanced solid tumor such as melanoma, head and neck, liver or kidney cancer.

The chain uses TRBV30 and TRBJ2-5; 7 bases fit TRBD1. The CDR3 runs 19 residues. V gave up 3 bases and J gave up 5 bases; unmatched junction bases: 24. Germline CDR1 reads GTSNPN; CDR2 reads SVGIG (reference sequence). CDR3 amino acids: CAWSRLWAGGLDRRETQYF. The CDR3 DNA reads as TGTGCCTGGAGCCGCTTGTGGGCAGGGGGTTTGGATCGGCGGGAGACCCAGTACTTC.

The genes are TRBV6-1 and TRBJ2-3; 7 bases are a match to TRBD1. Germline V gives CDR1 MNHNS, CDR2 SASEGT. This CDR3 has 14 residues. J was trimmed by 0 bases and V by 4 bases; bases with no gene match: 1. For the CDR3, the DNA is TGTGCCAGCAGTGTGGGACAGAGCACAGATACGCAGTATTTT. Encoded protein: CASSVGQSTDTQYF.

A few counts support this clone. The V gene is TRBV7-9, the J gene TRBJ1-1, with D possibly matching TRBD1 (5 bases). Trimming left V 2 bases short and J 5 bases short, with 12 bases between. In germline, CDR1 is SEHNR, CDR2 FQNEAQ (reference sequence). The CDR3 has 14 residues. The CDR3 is CASSLRQGDTEAFF. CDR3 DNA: TGTGCCAGCAGCTTACGGCAGGGAGATACTGAAGCTTTCTTT.

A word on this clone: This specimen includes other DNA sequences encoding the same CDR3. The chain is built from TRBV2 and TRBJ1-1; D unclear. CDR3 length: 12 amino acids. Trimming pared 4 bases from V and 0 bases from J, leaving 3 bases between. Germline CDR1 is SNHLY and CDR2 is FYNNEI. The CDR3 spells CASSVMNTEAFF. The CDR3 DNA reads TGTGCCAGCAGTGTAATGAACACTGAAGCTTTCTTT.

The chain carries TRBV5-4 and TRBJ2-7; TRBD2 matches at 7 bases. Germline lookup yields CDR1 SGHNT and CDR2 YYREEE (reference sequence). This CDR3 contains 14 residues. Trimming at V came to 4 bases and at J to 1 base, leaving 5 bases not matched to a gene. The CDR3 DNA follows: TGTGCCAGCAGCCAAGAGCGGGGATCCTACGAGCAGTACTTC. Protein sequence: CASSQERGSYEQYF.

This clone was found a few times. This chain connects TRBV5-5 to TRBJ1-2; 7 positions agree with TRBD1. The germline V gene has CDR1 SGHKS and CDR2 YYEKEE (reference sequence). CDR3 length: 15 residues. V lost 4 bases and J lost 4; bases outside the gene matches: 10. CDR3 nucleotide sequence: TGTGCCAGCAGCCTCTCACAGGGGAGTGCCTATGGCTACACCTTC. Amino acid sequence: CASSLSQGSAYGYTF.

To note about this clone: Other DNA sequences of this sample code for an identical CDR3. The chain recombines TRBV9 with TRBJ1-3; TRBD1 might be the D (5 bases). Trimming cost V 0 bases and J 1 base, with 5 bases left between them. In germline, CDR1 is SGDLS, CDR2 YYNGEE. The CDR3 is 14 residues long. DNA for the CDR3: TGTGCCAGCAGCGTAGCAGGGTCTGGAAACACCATATATTTT. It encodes CASSVAGSGNTIYF.

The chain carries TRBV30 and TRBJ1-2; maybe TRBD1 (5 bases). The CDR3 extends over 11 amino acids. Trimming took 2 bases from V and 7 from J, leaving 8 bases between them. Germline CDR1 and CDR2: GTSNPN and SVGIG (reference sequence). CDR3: CAWSLTVGYTF. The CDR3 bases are TGTGCCTGGAGTTTGACAGTTGGCTACACCTTC.

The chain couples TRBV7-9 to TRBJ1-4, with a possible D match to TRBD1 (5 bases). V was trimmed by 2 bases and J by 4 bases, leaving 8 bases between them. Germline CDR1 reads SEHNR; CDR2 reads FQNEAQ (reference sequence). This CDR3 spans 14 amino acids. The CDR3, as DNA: TGTGCCAGCAGCTTAACGGGGGTTAATGAAAAACTGTTTTTT. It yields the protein CASSLTGVNEKLFF.

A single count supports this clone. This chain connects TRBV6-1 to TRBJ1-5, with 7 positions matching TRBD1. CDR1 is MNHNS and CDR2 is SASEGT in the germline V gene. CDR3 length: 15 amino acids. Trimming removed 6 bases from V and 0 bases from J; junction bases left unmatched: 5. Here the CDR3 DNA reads TGTGCCAGCAGCCCAGGGACAGATAGCAATCAGCCCCAGCATTTT. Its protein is CASSPGTDSNQPQHF.

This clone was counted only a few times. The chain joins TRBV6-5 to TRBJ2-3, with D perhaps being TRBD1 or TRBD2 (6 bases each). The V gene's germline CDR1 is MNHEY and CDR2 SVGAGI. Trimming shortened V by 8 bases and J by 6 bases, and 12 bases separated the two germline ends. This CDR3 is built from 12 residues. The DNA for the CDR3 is TGTGCCAGCCGGGGGCTTATCGATACGCAGTATTTT. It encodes CASRGLIDTQYF.

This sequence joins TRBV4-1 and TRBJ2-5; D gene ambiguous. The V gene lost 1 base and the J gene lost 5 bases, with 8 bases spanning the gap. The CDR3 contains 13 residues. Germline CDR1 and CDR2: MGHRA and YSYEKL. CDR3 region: CASSQVATETQYF. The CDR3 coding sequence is TGCGCCAGCAGCCAAGTTGCGACGGAGACCCAGTACTTC.

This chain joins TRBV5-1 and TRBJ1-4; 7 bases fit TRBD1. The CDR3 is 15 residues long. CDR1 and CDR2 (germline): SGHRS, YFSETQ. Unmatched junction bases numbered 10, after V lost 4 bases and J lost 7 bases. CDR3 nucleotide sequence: TGCGCCAGCAGCGCCGACAGGGCGGGCGGTGAAAAACTGTTTTTT. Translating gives CASSADRAGGEKLFF.

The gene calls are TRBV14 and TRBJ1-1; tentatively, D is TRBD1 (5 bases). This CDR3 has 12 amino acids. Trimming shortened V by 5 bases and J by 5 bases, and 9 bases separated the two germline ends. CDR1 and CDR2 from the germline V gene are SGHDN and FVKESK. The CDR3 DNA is TGTGCCAGCAGCGCGGGGGGGACTGAAGCTTTCTTT. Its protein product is CASSAGGTEAFF.

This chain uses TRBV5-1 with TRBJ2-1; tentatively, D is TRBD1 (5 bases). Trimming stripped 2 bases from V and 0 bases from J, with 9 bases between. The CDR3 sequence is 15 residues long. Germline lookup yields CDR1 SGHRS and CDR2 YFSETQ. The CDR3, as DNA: TGCGCCAGCAGCTTAGGGCAGGGCTCCTACAATGAGCAGTTCTTC. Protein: CASSLGQGSYNEQFF.

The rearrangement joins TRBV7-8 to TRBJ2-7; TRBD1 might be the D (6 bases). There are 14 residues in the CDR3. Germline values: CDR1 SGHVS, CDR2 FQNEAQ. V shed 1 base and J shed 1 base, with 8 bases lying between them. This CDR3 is CASSLDRVSYEQYF. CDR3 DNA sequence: TGTGCCAGCAGCTTAGACAGGGTATCCTACGAGCAGTACTTC.

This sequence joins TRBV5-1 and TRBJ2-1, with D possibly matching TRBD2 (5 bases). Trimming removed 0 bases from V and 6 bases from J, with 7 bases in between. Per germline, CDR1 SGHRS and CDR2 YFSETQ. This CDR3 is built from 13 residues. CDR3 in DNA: TGCGCCAGCAGCTTGGTAGGGAGCAATGAGCAGTTCTTC. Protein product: CASSLVGSNEQFF.

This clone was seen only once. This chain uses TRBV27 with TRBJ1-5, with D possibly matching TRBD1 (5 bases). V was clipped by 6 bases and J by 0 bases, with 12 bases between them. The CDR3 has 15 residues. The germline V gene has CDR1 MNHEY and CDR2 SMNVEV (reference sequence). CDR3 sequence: CASSMGRPSNQPQHF. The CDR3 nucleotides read TGTGCCAGCAGCATGGGACGGCCTAGCAATCAGCCCCAGCATTTT.

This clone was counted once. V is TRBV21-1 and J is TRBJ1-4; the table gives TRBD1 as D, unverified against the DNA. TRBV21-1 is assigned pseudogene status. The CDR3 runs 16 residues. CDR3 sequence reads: CASSRRTGPTNEKLFF. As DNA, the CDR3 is TGTGCCAGCAGCCGCCGGACAGGGCCAACTAATGAAAAACTGTTTTTT.

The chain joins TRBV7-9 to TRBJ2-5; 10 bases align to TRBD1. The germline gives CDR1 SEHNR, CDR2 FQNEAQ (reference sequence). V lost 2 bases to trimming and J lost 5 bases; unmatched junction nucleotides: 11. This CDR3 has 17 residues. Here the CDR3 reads CASSLRRGDRGRETQYF. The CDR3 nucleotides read TGTGCCAGCAGCTTACGTCGGGGGGACAGGGGTCGGGAGACCCAGTACTTC.

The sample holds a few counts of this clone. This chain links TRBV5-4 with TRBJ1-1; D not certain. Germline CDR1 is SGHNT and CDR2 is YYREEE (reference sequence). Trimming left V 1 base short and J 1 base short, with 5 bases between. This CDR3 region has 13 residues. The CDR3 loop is CASSLQTNTEAFF. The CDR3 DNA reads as TGTGCCAGCAGCTTGCAAACGAACACTGAAGCTTTCTTT.

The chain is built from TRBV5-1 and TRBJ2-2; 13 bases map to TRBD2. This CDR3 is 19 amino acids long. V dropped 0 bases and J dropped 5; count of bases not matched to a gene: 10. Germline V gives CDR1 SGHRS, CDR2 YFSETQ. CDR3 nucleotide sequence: TGCGCCAGCAGCTTGGCCGCCACTAGCGGGGGGGCACGGACCGGGGAGCTGTTTTTT. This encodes CASSLAATSGGARTGELFF.

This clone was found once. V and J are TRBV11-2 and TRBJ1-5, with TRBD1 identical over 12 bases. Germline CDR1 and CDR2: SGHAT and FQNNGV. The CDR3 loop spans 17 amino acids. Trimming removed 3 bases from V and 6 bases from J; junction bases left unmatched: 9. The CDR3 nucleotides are TGTGCCAGCAGCTTTTTAGGGGGACAGGGGGCCGGTCAGCCCCAGCATTTT. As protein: CASSFLGGQGAGQPQHF.